The entry below describes one T cell receptor beta chain. The antigen is not known. The data derive from a study of cytomegalovirus exposure and HLA in healthy donors. Study results and caveats: The listing of 150 to 200 TCR beta chains classed them as cytomegalovirus-associated. Usually a TCR sequence was rare, but some public TCRs were found in many donors. It was found in a later analysis that first-cohort TCR clusters tended to co-occur in the 120 validation repertoires.

The donors were part of the validation cohort, which consisted of roughly 120 subjects and was separate from the first cohort of 600 to 850 subjects. Only in-frame clones appear in the TCRdb table, and some are missing; sequencing was by immunoSEQ multiplex PCR. The sample lists some 110,000 clones, 86% occurring once. V lost 6 bases to trimming and J lost 2 bases, with 15 bases between them. This CDR3 is built from 15 residues. Germline values: CDR1 MNHEY, CDR2 SMNVEV (reference sequence). The sample comprised PBMCs. The TCR comes from a woman between 18 and 30 years old in good health and CMV-seropositive. The chain joins TRBV27 to TRBJ2-3, with D tentatively TRBD2 (5 bases). The CDR3 DNA reads as TGTGCCAGCAGCGGCCCGGGATTCCACACAGATACGCAGTATTTT. Amino acid sequence: CASSGPGFHTDTQYF.